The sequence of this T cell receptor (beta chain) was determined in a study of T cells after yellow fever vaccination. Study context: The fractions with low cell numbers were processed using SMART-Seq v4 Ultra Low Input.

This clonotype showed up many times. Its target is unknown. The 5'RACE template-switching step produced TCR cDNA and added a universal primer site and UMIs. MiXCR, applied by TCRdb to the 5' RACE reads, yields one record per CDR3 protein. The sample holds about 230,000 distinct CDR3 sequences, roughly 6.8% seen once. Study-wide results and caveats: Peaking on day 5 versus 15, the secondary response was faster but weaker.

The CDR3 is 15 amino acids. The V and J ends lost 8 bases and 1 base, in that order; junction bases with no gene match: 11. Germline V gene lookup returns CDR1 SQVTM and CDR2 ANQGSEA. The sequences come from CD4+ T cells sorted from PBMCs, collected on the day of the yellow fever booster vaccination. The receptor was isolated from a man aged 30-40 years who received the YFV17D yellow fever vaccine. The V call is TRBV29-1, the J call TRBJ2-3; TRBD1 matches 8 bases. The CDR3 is CSSWDRTDGTDTQYF. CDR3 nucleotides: TGCAGCTCCTGGGACAGGACTGATGGCACAGATACGCAGTATTTT.